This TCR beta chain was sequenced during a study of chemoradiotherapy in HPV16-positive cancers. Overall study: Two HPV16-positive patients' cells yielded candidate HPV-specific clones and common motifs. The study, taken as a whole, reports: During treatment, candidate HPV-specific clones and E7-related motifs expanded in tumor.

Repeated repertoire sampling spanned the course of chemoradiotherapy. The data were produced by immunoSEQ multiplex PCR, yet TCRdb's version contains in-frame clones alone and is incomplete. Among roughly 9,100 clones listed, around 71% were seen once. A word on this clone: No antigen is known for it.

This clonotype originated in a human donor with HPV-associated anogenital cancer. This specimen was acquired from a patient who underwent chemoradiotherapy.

This CDR3 reads CASSVGGQETQYF. The CDR3 coding sequence is TGTGCCAGCAGCGTAGGGGGCCAAGAGACCCAGTACTTC. This rearrangement joins TRBV9 to TRBJ2-5; D uncertain. Per germline, CDR1 SGDLS and CDR2 YYNGEE. The CDR3 length is 13 residues. The V end was cut by 0 bases, the J end by 1 base, with 4 bases between.